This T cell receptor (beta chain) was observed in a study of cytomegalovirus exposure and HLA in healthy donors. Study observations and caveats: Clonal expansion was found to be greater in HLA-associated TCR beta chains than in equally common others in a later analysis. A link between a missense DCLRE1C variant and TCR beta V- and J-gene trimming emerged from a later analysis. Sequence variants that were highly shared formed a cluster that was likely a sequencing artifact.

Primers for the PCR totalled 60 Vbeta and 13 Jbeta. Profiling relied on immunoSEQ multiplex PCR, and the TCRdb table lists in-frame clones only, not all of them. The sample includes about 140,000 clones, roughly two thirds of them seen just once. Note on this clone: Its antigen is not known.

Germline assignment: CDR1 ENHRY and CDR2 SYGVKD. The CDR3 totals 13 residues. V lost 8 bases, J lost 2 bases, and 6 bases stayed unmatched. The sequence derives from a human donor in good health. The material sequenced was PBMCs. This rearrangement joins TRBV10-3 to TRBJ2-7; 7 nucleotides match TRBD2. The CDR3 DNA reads TGTGCCATCGGGGGGGTGCAACCCTACGAGCAGTACTTC. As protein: CAIGGVQPYEQYF.